These 30 T cell receptor beta chains share one sample of origin, sequenced in a study of cytomegalovirus exposure and HLA in healthy donors. The PCR made use of 60 Vbeta and 13 Jbeta primers. Sequencing was performed with immunoSEQ multiplex PCR; in TCRdb, only in-frame clones are kept and a portion is missing. The sample lists about 100,000 clones, 76% occurring once. Sequencing was performed on PBMCs. These receptors were collected from a woman between 18 and 29 years old in good health and CMV-seropositive.

The V and J genes are TRBV9 and TRBJ2-2, with 10 bases fitting TRBD1. The J segment lost 1 base and the V segment lost 4 bases, leaving 10 bases of the junction unmatched. The germline V gene has CDR1 SGDLS and CDR2 YYNGEE. This CDR3 has 18 amino acids. CDR3 sequence (DNA): TGTGCCAGCAGCTCCCGAGGGGGGACAGGGGTGAACACCGGGGAGCTGTTTTTT. Its translation is CASSSRGGTGVNTGELFF.

In DNA, the CDR3 is TGTGCCAGCAGCTCTTACTATGGCTACACCTTC. This encodes CASSSYYGYTF. The chain couples TRBV9 to TRBJ1-2; D is unresolved. The CDR3 has 11 amino acids. Trimming pared 4 bases from V and 3 bases from J, leaving 4 bases between. CDR1 SGDLS and CDR2 YYNGEE come from the germline V gene. Based on the CDR3 plus reference TRBV9 and TRBJ1-2, the full variable domain is DSGVTQTPKHLITATGQRVTLRCSPRSGDLSVYWYQQSLDQGLQFLIQYYNGEERAKGNILERFSAQQFPDLHSELNLSSLELGDSALYFCASSSYYGYTFGSGTRLTVV.

The gene calls are TRBV5-4 and TRBJ1-2, with 8 bases aligning to TRBD1. There are 15 residues in the CDR3. The J segment lost 8 bases and the V segment lost 2 bases, leaving 11 bases of the junction unmatched. Germline values: CDR1 SGHNT, CDR2 YYREEE (reference sequence). The CDR3 is CASSFWDRWERGYTF. CDR3 in DNA: TGTGCCAGCAGCTTCTGGGACAGGTGGGAACGGGGCTACACCTTC. The variable domain in full, completed from reference TRBV5-4 and TRBJ1-2, reads ETGVTQSPTHLIKTRGQQVTLRCSSQSGHNTVSWYQQALGQGPQFIFQYYREEENGRGNFPPRFSGLQFPNYSSELNVNALELDDSALYLCASSFWDRWERGYTFGSGTRLTVV.

This clone has just one count. The same CDR3 also results from other DNA sequences found in this sample. The gene calls are TRBV5-1 and TRBJ2-1; the D gene is possibly TRBD1 (5 bases). CDR1 is SGHRS and CDR2 is YFSETQ in the germline V gene. This CDR3 region has 15 residues. Trimming shortened V by 2 bases and J by 0 bases, and 9 bases separated the two germline ends. CDR3 loop: CASSFGASSYNEQFF. The CDR3 DNA reads TGCGCCAGCAGCTTTGGGGCGAGCTCCTACAATGAGCAGTTCTTC.

Regarding this clone: Other DNA sequences in this specimen translate into the identical CDR3. CDR3 region: CASSLSSGSHNEQFF. In DNA form, the CDR3 reads TGTGCCAGCAGCTTATCTAGCGGGAGTCACAATGAGCAGTTCTTC. V and J are TRBV7-3 and TRBJ2-1, with 10 bases that match TRBD2. The CDR3 is made up of 15 amino acids. Germline values: CDR1 SGHTA, CDR2 FQGTGA. V dropped 2 bases and J dropped 5; count of bases not matched to a gene: 3.

The chain joins TRBV25-1 to TRBJ2-3, with 8 bases lining up with TRBD1. V was clipped by 4 bases and J by 2 bases; unmatched bases: 11. The CDR3 is made up of 17 amino acids. Germline assignment: CDR1 MGHDK and CDR2 SYGVNS. The CDR3 DNA follows: TGTGCCAGCAGTGCCGCGACAGGGGCCGACTACACAGATACGCAGTATTTT. Encoded protein: CASSAATGADYTDTQYF.

Comment on this clone: Other DNA sequences in this sample translate to the same CDR3. V usage is TRBV6-5 and J usage is TRBJ1-1; maybe TRBD1 (6 bases). Per germline, CDR1 MNHEY and CDR2 SVGAGI. The CDR3 has 13 amino acids. The germline V and J ends were trimmed by 10 bases and 1 base, with 13 bases remaining between them. CDR3 nucleotide sequence: TGTGCCACCCAGGGACAAGCGAACACTGAAGCTTTCTTT. Translated, it gives CATQGQANTEAFF.

This clone was detected only a few times. This rearrangement joins TRBV27 to TRBJ1-1; 8 bases agree with TRBD1. The CDR3 consists of 12 residues. Germline CDR1 MNHEY, CDR2 SMNVEV (reference sequence). V trimming: 7 bases; J trimming: 4 bases; junction bases outside the gene matches: 2. The CDR3 protein is CASNGQGTEAFF. CDR3 nucleotides: TGTGCCAGCAATGGACAGGGCACTGAAGCTTTCTTT.

V is TRBV5-4 and J is TRBJ1-2; perhaps TRBD1 as D (5 bases). V was pared by 2 bases and J by 8 bases, with 13 bases between. Germline CDR1 is SGHNT and CDR2 is YYREEE (reference sequence). The CDR3 runs to 13 residues. CDR3 in DNA: TGTGCCAGCAGCTTCCAGGGCATCGGGGGCTACACCTTC. Translating it yields CASSFQGIGGYTF.

The genes are TRBV25-1 and TRBJ1-1; TRBD1 might be the D (5 bases). V was shortened by 6 bases and J by 2 bases, with 7 bases between the two germline ends. Germline loops: CDR1 MGHDK, CDR2 SYGVNS. This CDR3 has 12 amino acids. CDR3 in DNA: TGTGCCAGCAGAGGGGTCAACACTGAAGCTTTCTTT. This codes for CASRGVNTEAFF.

The chain joins TRBV5-8 to TRBJ1-5; no clear D. The CDR3 is 15 amino acids. Germline-derived CDR1 and CDR2 are SGHTS and YDEGEE. V was clipped by 0 bases and J by 7 bases, with 14 bases between them. In nucleotides, the CDR3 is TGTGCCAGCAGCTTGGTGGGTGTCAGCGGCCAGCCCCAGCATTTT. This sequence encodes CASSLVGVSGQPQHF. Supplemented by reference TRBV5-8 and TRBJ1-5, the full variable domain reads EAGVTQSPTHLIKTRGQQATLRCSPISGHTSVYWYQQALGLGLQFLLWYDEGEERNRGNFPPRFSGRQFPNYSSELNVNALELEDSALYLCASSLVGVSGQPQHFGDGTRLSIL.

A single count supports this clone. V gene TRBV6-5 combines with J gene TRBJ2-7; 11 nucleotides match TRBD1. V shed 2 bases, J shed 1 base, and the junction held 4 bases outside the gene matches. There are 16 residues in the CDR3. Germline assignment: CDR1 MNHEY and CDR2 SVGAGI. The CDR3 DNA sequence: TGTGCCAGCAGTTACCTAGGGACAGGGGGATCCTACGAGCAGTACTTC. Encoded protein: CASSYLGTGGSYEQYF.

The V and J genes are TRBV11-1 and TRBJ2-1, with D hard to call. V lost 1 base to trimming and J lost 6 bases, with 4 bases between them. The CDR3 is 12 amino acids. Germline V gene sequence: CDR1 SGHAT, CDR2 FQDESV (reference sequence). The CDR3 nucleotides are TGTGCCAGCAGCTTAGTCGGCAATGAGCAGTTCTTC. It is translated as CASSLVGNEQFF.

This clone was observed a handful of times. The chain joins TRBV28 to TRBJ1-1; 9 bases align to TRBD1. V shed 5 bases, J shed 3 bases, and the junction held 4 bases outside the gene matches. Germline-derived CDR1 and CDR2 are MDHEN and SYDVKM. The CDR3 runs to 14 residues. The CDR3 DNA is TGTGCCAGCAGTAACTGGGACAGGGACACTGAAGCTTTCTTT. Protein product: CASSNWDRDTEAFF.

J is TRBJ1-1 and V is TRBV10-1; no definite D call. The germline V gene encodes CDR1 WNHNN and CDR2 SYGVQD (reference sequence). This CDR3 is built from 13 residues. Deletions cut 0 bases from V and 7 bases from J, with 9 bases between. This CDR3 is CASSESAGDEAFF. CDR3 DNA: TGCGCCAGCAGTGAGTCAGCCGGGGATGAAGCTTTCTTT.

This chain's CDR3 is CASSELDTQYF. Here the CDR3 DNA reads TGCGCCAGCAGCGAGTTGGATACGCAGTATTTT. The chain combines TRBV5-1 with TRBJ2-3; D is unresolved. With 4 bases removed from V and 6 bases from J, the gap between germline ends came to 6 bases. The CDR3 consists of 11 residues. Germline values: CDR1 SGHRS, CDR2 YFSETQ. Full variable domain (outside the CDR3, taken from reference TRBV5-1 and TRBJ2-3): KAGVTQTPRYLIKTRGQQVTLSCSPISGHRSVSWYQQTPGQGLQFLFEYFSETQRNKGNFPGRFSGRQFSNSRSEMNVSTLELGDSALYLCASSELDTQYFGPGTRLTVL.

The V call is TRBV11-3, the J call TRBJ1-1; no clear D. The CDR3 has 12 residues. V was trimmed by 1 base and J by 4 bases, leaving 4 bases between them. The V gene's germline CDR1 is SGHNT and CDR2 YENEEA. CDR3 in DNA: TGTGCCAGCAGCTTAGGTCTCACTGAAGCTTTCTTT. Translating it yields CASSLGLTEAFF. The full variable domain, with the rest looked up from reference TRBV11-3 and TRBJ1-1, is EAGVVQSPRYKIIEKKQPVAFWCNPISGHNTLYWYLQNLGQGPELLIRYENEEAVDDSQLPKDRFSAERLKGVDSTLKIQPAELGDSAVYLCASSLGLTEAFFGQGTRLTVV.

The V call is TRBV6-6, the J call TRBJ2-7, with D possibly being TRBD2 (5 bases). CDR1 is MNHNY and CDR2 is SVGAGI in the germline V gene (reference sequence). The CDR3 contains 14 residues. Between the trimmed V and J ends, which lost 6 bases and 2 bases, there was a span of 14 bases. The CDR3 DNA reads as TGTGCCAGCAGCTTTGCTCGAGCGGCCTACGAGCAGTACTTC. This gives the protein CASSFARAAYEQYF.

The chain links TRBV28 to TRBJ2-7; D perhaps matches TRBD2 (6 bases). The CDR3 has 19 residues. Trimming cost V 2 bases and J 0 bases, with 23 bases left between them. Germline CDR1 is MDHEN and CDR2 is SYDVKM. The CDR3 DNA reads TGTGCCAGCAGTTTAGTGGTTAGCGGTAAGGTGCCGATCTCCTACGAGCAGTACTTC. Amino acids: CASSLVVSGKVPISYEQYF.

About this clone itself: This likely traces to a read error, being one base from a far larger clone. Other DNA variants within this sample encode the same CDR3. The chain employs TRBV6-5 and TRBJ2-7, with no clear D. Germline V gene data show CDR1 as MNHEY and CDR2 as SVGAGI. V shed 6 bases and J shed 2 bases, with 11 bases lying between them. The CDR3 sequence is 13 residues long. DNA of the CDR3: TGTGCCAGCAGCCCCCTACGTACCTACGAGCAGTACTTC. It is translated as CASSPLRTYEQYF.

This clone has just one count. The V call is TRBV7-8, the J call TRBJ2-7; the D gene is possibly TRBD1 (5 bases). The germline CDR1 and CDR2 sequences are SGHVS and FQNEAQ. V was trimmed by 1 base and J by 6 bases, leaving 13 bases between them. The CDR3 extends over 14 amino acids. The CDR3 is CASSLERTSGEQYF. The CDR3 region has the DNA TGTGCCAGCAGCTTAGAGAGGACATCGGGCGAGCAGTACTTC.

This chain connects TRBV18 to TRBJ1-1; TRBD1 matches 7 bases. The trim removed 3 bases at V and 10 bases at J, leaving 14 bases unmatched. Germline V gene data show CDR1 as KGHSH and CDR2 as LQKENI. The CDR3 sequence is 15 residues long. Written as DNA, the CDR3 is TGTGCCAGCTCACCCACCAGGGGGTTGGGGCCAGGAGCTTTCTTT. The encoded protein is CASSPTRGLGPGAFF.

This clone was detected a few times. This rearrangement joins TRBV6-5 to TRBJ1-1; TRBD1 matches at 7 bases. Trimming took 4 bases from V and 4 from J; bases not matched to a gene: 6. CDR3 length: 14 residues. Germline V gene data show CDR1 as MNHEY and CDR2 as SVGAGI. CDR3 residues: CASSSQGQGTEAFF. The CDR3 coding sequence is TGTGCCAGCAGTTCACAGGGGCAGGGCACTGAAGCTTTCTTT.

This clone was found a few times. J is TRBJ2-7 and V is TRBV28; perhaps TRBD2 as D (7 bases). The CDR3 runs to 17 residues. The germline V gene has CDR1 MDHEN and CDR2 SYDVKM. Trimming cost V 6 bases and J 5 bases, with 26 bases left between them. This CDR3 reads CASSPGVVGRAENEQYF. DNA for the CDR3: TGTGCCAGCAGCCCAGGGGTGGTAGGGAGGGCCGAAAACGAGCAGTACTTC.

The gene calls are TRBV9 and TRBJ2-1; 7 nucleotides line up with TRBD2. The ends lost 0 bases at V and 2 bases at J; junction bases unmatched: 5. There are 16 residues in the CDR3. Germline V gene lookup returns CDR1 SGDLS and CDR2 YYNGEE. CDR3 sequence (DNA): TGTGCCAGCAGCGTAGTTGGAGCGGGACCCTACAATGAGCAGTTCTTC. This codes for CASSVVGAGPYNEQFF.

This chain uses TRBV28 with TRBJ2-7; a possible D gene is TRBD1 (5 bases). There are 14 residues in the CDR3. Germline lookup yields CDR1 MDHEN and CDR2 SYDVKM. The V gene lost 9 bases and the J gene lost 6 bases, with 21 bases spanning the gap. The CDR3 nucleotides read TGTGCCAGTAGGGGTTTAGGACGAGGTGTCGAGCAGTACTTC. Translated, it gives CASRGLGRGVEQYF.

The V and J genes are TRBV19 and TRBJ2-7, with 7 bases lining up with TRBD1. Germline loops: CDR1 LNHDA, CDR2 SQIVND (reference sequence). After removal of 3 bases from V and 3 bases from J, the junction contained 5 bases not matched to a gene. The CDR3 covers 14 residues. This chain's CDR3 is CASSIGTVFYEQYF. CDR3 nucleotide sequence: TGTGCCAGTAGTATTGGGACAGTATTCTACGAGCAGTACTTC.

The J gene is TRBJ2-5, the V gene TRBV7-8; 13 bases are shared with TRBD2. CDR3 length equals 16 residues. CDR1 is SGHVS, CDR2 FQNEAQ, per germline. V lost 5 bases to trimming and J lost 1 base; unmatched junction nucleotides: 4. DNA for the CDR3: TGTGCCAGCAGCGGTCGACTAGCGGGAGGCCAAGAGACCCAGTACTTC. Translation gives CASSGRLAGGQETQYF. The whole variable domain, remainder taken from reference TRBV7-8 and TRBJ2-5, is GAGVSQSPRYKVAKRGQDVALRCDPISGHVSLFWYQQALGQGPEFLTYFQNEAQLDKSGLPSDRFFAERPEGSVSTLKIQRTQQEDSAVYLCASSGRLAGGQETQYFGPGTRLLVL.

The chain couples TRBV29-1 to TRBJ2-1, with D maybe TRBD2 (5 bases). Trimming pared 4 bases from V and 5 bases from J, leaving 15 bases between. The germline CDR1 and CDR2 sequences are SQVTM and ANQGSEA. CDR3 length: 14 residues. The CDR3 protein is CSVATMVRNNEQFF. The DNA for the CDR3 is TGCAGCGTTGCGACTATGGTAAGGAACAATGAGCAGTTCTTC.

Written as DNA, the CDR3 is TGTGCCAGCAGTTACTTTGGGGACAGGGGTGCCTACGAGCAGTACTTC. It specifies CASSYFGDRGAYEQYF. The V gene is TRBV6-5, the J gene TRBJ2-7, with 10 nucleotides matching TRBD1. Germline V CDR1 and CDR2: MNHEY, SVGAGI. The CDR3 is 16 residues long. V gave up 1 base and J gave up 2 bases; unmatched junction bases: 5.